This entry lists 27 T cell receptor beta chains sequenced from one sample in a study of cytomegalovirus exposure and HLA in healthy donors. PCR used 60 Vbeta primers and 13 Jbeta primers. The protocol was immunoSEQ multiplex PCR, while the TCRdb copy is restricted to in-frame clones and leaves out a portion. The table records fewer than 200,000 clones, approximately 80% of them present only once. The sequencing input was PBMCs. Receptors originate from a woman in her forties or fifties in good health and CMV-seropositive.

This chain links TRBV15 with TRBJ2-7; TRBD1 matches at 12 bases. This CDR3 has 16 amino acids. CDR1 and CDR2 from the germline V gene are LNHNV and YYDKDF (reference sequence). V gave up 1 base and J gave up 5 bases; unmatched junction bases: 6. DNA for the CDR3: TGTGCCACCAGCAGAGTTTCCGGGACAGGGGGCGACGAGCAGTACTTC. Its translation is CATSRVSGTGGDEQYF.

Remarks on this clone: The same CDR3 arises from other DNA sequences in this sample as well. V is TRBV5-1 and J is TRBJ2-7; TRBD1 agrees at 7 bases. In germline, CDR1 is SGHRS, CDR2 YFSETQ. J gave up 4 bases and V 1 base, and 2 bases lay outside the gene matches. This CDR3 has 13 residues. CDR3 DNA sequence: TGCGCCAGCAGCTTGAGACAGGGTTACGAGCAGTACTTC. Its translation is CASSLRQGYEQYF.

As DNA, the CDR3 is TGTGCCAGCAGCCACCCGCCGGGGAGTACTTACAATGAGCAGTTCTTC. It specifies CASSHPPGSTYNEQFF. The chain carries TRBV14 and TRBJ2-1; D may be TRBD2 (5 bases). Deletions cut 3 bases from V and 4 bases from J, with 16 bases between. This CDR3 comprises 16 residues. CDR1 and CDR2 from the germline V gene are SGHDN and FVKESK.

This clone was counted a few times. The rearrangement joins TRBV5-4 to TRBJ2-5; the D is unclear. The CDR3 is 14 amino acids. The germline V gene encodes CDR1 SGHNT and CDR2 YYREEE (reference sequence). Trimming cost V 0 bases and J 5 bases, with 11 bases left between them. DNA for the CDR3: TGTGCCAGCAGCTTGGTGGCAGGTCGGGAGACCCAGTACTTC. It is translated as CASSLVAGRETQYF.

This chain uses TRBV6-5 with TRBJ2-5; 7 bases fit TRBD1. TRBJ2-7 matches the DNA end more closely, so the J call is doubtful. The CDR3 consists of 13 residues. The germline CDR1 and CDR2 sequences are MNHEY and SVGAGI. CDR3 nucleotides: TGTGCCAGCAGTTTACGACAGGGTTACGAGCAGTACTTC. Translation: CASSLRQGYEQYF.

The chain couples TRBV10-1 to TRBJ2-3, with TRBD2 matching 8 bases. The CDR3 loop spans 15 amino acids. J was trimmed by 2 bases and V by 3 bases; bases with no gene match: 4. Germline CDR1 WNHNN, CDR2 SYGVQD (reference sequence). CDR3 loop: CASSEPGGPTDTQYF. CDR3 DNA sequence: TGCGCCAGCAGTGAACCGGGGGGGCCCACAGATACGCAGTATTTT.

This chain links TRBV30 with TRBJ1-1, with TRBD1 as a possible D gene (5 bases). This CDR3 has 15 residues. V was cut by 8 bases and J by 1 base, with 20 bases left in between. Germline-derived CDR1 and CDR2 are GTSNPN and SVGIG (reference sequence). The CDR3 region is CAVQPLLGQNTEAFF. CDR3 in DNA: TGTGCCGTCCAACCCCTCCTTGGACAGAACACTGAAGCTTTCTTT.

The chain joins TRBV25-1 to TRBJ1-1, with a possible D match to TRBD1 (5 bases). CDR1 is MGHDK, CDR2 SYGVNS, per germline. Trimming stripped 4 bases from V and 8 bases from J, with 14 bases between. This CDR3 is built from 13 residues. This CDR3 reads CASSGRRDGEAFF. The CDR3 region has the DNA TGTGCCAGCAGTGGGCGCAGGGATGGGGAAGCTTTCTTT.

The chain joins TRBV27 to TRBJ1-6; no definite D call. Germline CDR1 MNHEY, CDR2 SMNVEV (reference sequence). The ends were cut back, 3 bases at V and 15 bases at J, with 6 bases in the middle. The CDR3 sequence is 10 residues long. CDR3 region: CASSFNGLHF. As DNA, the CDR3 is TGTGCCAGCAGTTTCAACGGCCTCCACTTT.

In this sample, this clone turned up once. The CDR3 DNA reads TGTGCCAGCAGGACAGTGAACTATGGCTACACCTTC. Encoded protein: CASRTVNYGYTF. The gene calls are TRBV28 and TRBJ1-2; TRBD1 is a possible D gene (5 bases). This CDR3 is 12 amino acids long. The V and J ends lost 6 bases and 2 bases respectively, with 7 bases between them. Germline lookup yields CDR1 MDHEN and CDR2 SYDVKM.

CDR3 sequence: CASSRTSFETQYF. In DNA, the CDR3 is TGTGCCAGTTCGAGGACTAGCTTTGAGACCCAGTACTTC. The gene calls are TRBV25-1 and TRBJ2-5; 8 bases match TRBD2. The V gene end was trimmed by 9 bases and the J gene end by 5 bases; junction bases not matched to a gene: 8. Germline loops: CDR1 MGHDK, CDR2 SYGVNS. The CDR3 has 13 residues.

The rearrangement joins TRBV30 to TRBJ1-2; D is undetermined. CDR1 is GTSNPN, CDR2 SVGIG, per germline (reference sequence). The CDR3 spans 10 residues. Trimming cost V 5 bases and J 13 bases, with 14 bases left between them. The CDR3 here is CAWGKASGTF. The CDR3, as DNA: TGTGCCTGGGGAAAGGCGAGCGGCACCTTC.

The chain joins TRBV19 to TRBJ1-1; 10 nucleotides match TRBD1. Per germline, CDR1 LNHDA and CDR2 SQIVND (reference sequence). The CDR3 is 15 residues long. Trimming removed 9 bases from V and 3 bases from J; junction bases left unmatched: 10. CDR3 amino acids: CASDRGRGLDTEAFF. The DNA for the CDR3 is TGTGCCAGCGACAGGGGGCGCGGATTGGACACTGAAGCTTTCTTT.

The CDR3 coding sequence is TGTGCCAGCAGCTTAGGAGAGACTACCGAGCAGTACTTC. It translates to CASSLGETTEQYF. The chain links TRBV7-8 to TRBJ2-7; tentatively, D is TRBD2 (5 bases). Germline assignment: CDR1 SGHVS and CDR2 FQNEAQ. V lost 1 base and J 6 bases, leaving 10 bases between the germline ends. The CDR3 has 13 amino acids. The whole variable domain, remainder taken from reference TRBV7-8 and TRBJ2-7, is GAGVSQSPRYKVAKRGQDVALRCDPISGHVSLFWYQQALGQGPEFLTYFQNEAQLDKSGLPSDRFFAERPEGSVSTLKIQRTQQEDSAVYLCASSLGETTEQYFGPGTRLTVT.

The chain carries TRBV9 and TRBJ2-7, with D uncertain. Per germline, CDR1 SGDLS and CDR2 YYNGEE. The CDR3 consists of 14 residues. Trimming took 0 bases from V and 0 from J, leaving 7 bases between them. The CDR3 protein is CASSVDFNSYEQYF. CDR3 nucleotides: TGTGCCAGCAGCGTAGATTTTAACTCCTACGAGCAGTACTTC.

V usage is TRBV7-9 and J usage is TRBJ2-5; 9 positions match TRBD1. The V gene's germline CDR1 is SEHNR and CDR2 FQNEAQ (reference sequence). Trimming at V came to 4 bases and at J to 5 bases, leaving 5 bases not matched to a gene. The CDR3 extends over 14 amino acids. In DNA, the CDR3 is TGTGCCAGCAGCTCGGACAGGGGAGGTGAGACCCAGTACTTC. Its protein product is CASSSDRGGETQYF.

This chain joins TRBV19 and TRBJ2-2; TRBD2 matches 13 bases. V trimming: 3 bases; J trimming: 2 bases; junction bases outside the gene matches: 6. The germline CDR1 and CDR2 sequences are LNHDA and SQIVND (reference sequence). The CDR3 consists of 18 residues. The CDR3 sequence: CASSIPGLAGDNTGELFF. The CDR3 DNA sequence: TGTGCCAGTAGTATTCCCGGACTAGCGGGAGATAACACCGGGGAGCTGTTTTTT.

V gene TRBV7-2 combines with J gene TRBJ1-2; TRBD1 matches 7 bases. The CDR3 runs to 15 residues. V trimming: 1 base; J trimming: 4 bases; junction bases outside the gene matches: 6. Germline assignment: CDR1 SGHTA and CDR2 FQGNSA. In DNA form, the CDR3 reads TGTGCCAGCAGCTTAGACAGGGGTGAGAGCTATGGCTACACCTTC. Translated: CASSLDRGESYGYTF.

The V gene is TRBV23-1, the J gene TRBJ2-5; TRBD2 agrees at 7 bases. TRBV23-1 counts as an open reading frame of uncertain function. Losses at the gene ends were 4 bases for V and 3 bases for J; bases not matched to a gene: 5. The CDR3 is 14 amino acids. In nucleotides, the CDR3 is TGCGCCAGCAGTCTTATGGGGAGGGAAGAGACCCAGTACTTC. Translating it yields CASSLMGREETQYF.

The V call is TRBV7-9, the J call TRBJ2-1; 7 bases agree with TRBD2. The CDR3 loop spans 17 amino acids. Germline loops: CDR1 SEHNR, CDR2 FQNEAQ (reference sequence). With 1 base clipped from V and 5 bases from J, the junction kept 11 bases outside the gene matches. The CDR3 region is CASSLGASGRVDNEQFF. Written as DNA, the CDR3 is TGTGCCAGCAGCTTAGGGGCTAGCGGAAGGGTTGACAATGAGCAGTTCTTC.

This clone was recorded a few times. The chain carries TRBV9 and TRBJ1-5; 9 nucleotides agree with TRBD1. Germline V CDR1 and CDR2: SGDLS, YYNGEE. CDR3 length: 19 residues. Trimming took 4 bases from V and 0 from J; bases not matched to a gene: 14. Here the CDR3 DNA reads TGTGCCAGCAGCCTGATCCGGGACAGGGATGGCTCTAGCAATCAGCCCCAGCATTTT. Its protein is CASSLIRDRDGSSNQPQHF.

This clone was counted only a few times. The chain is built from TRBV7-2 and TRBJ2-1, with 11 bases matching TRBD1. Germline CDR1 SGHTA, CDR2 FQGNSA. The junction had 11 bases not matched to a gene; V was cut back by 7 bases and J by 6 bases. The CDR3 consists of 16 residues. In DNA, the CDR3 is TGTGCCAGCACCTTCACCCCGGGACAGGGGGGCAATGAGCAGTTCTTC. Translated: CASTFTPGQGGNEQFF.

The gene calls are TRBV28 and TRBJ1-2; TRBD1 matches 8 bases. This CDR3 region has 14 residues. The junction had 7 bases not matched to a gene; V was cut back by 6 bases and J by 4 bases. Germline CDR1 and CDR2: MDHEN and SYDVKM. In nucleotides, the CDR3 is TGTGCCAGCAGCTCACAGGGGGATAGCTATGGCTACACCTTC. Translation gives CASSSQGDSYGYTF.

The CDR3 reads CASSARQGRDTGELFF. The CDR3 DNA reads TGCGCCAGCAGCGCCCGACAGGGGAGGGATACCGGGGAGCTGTTTTTT. The chain carries TRBV5-1 and TRBJ2-2, with D possibly being TRBD1 (8 bases). In germline, CDR1 is SGHRS, CDR2 YFSETQ. This CDR3 contains 16 residues. V was cut by 4 bases and J by 5 bases, with 18 bases left in between.

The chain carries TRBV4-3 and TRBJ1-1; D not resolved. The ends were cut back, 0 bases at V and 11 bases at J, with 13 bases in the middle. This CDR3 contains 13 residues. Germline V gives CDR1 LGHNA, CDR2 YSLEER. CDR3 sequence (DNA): TGCGCCAGCAGCCAAGATCTGGCCCTCAGGGCTTTCTTT. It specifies CASSQDLALRAFF.

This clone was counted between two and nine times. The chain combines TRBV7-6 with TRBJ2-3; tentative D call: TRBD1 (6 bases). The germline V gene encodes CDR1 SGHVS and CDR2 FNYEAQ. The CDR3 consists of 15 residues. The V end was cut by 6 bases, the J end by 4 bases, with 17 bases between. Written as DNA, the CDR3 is TGTGCCAGCAGTAGGCCCTTGACAGGCTCAGATACGCAGTATTTT. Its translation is CASSRPLTGSDTQYF. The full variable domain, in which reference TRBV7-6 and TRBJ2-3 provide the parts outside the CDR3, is GAGVSQSPRYKVTKRGQDVALRCDPISGHVSLYWYRQALGQGPEFLTYFNYEAQQDKSGLPNDRFSAERPEGSISTLTIQRTEQRDSAMYRCASSRPLTGSDTQYFGPGTRLTVL.

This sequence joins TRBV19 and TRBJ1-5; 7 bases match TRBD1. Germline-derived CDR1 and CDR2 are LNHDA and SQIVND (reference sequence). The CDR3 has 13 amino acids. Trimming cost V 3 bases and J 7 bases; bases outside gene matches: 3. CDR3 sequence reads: CASSMTGRQPQHF. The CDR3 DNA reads TGTGCCAGTAGTATGACAGGGCGGCAGCCCCAGCATTTT.